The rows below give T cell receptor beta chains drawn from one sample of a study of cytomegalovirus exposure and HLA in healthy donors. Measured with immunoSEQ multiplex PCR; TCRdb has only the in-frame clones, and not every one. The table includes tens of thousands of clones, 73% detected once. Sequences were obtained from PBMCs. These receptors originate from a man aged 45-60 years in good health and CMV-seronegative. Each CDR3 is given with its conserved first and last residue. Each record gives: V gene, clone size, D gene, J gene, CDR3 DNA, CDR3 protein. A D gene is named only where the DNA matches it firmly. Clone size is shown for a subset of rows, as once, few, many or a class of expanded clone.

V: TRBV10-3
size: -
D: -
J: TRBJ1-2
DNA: TGTGCCATCAGTGAGACAGACCTCTATGGCTACACCTTC
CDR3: CAISETDLYGYTF

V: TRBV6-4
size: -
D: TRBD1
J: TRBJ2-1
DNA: TGTGCCAGCAGTGACACAAGGACAGGGGCCAATGAGCAGTTCTTC
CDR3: CASSDTRTGANEQFF

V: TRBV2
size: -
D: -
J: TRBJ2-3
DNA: TGTGCCAGCAGACCCCGGGCCTCAGGGGCAGATACGCAGTATTTT
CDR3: CASRPRASGADTQYF

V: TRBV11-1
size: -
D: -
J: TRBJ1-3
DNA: TGTGCCAGCAGCTCAAAACGGACAAGCTCTGGAAACACCATATATTTT
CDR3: CASSSKRTSSGNTIYF

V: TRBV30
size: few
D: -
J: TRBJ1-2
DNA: TGTGCCTGGAGTGTAGGGCAGGGCGGATCCTATGGCTACACCTTC
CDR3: CAWSVGQGGSYGYTF

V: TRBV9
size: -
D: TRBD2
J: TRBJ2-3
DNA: TGTGCCAGCGGACGGCTAGCGGGCGCTAGCACAGATACGCAGTATTTT
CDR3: CASGRLAGASTDTQYF

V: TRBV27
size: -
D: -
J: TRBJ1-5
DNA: TGTGCCAGCAGTTTATCGGTAGATCAGCCCCAGCATTTT
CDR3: CASSLSVDQPQHF

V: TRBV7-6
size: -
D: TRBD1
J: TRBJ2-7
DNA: TGTGCCAGCAGCCCGCACCGGGACAGTCCCTACGAGCAGTACTTC
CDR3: CASSPHRDSPYEQYF

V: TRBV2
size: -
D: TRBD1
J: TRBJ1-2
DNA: TGTGCCAGCGGACCTGGGACAGCGGCTAACTATGGCTACACCTTC
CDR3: CASGPGTAANYGYTF

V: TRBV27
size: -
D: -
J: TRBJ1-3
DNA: TGTGCCAGCAGTTTATCCCGGGGAGGCGGAAACACCATATATTTT
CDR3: CASSLSRGGGNTIYF

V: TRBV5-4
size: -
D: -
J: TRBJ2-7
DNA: TGTGCCAGCAGCCAACGGGGGTACGAGCAGTACTTC
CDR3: CASSQRGYEQYF

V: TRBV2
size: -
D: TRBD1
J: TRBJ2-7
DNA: TGTGCCAGCAGTGAAGTGGAGGGGGACAGGGGGTCAGACGAGCAGTACTTC
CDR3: CASSEVEGDRGSDEQYF

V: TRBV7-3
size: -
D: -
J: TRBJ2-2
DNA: TGTGCCAGCAGCACCTCCTTTGGACAGACCGGGGAGCTGTTTTTT
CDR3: CASSTSFGQTGELFF

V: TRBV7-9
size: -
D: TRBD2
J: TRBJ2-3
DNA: TGTGCCAGCAGCCGGAGGACTAGCGGGGGGGCAGATACGCAGTATTTT
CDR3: CASSRRTSGGADTQYF

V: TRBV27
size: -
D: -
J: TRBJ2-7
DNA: TGTGCCAGCATTCCCCCCTCGGGTTACGAGCAGTACTTC
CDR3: CASIPPSGYEQYF

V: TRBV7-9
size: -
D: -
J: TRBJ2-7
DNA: TGTGCCAGCAGCTTAGTTGGCCAGGTCCTATCCTACGAGCAGTACTTC
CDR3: CASSLVGQVLSYEQYF

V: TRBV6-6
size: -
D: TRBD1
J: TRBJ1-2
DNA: TGTGCCAGCTTCCCGGCCGAGACAGGGTTAAAGGGCTACACCTTC
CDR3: CASFPAETGLKGYTF

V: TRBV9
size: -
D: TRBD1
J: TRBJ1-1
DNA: TGTGCCAGCAGCACACAGGGGTGGGACACTGAAGCTTTCTTT
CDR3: CASSTQGWDTEAFF

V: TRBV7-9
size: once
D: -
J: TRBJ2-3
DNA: TGTTCCAGCAGCTTCATAGGAGGAGGGGGGGGAACAGATACGCAGTATTTT
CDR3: CSSSFIGGGGGTDTQYF

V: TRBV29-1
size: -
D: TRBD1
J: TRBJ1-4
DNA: TGCAGCGTTGAAGATAGGACAGGGCCCGCGAGGGGAAAACTGTTTTTT
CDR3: CSVEDRTGPARGKLFF

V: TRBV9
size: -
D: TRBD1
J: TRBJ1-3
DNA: TGTGCCAGCAGCGTAAACAGGGGGAGTCCGTCTGGAAACACCATATATTTT
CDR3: CASSVNRGSPSGNTIYF

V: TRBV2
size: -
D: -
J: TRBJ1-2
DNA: TGTGCCAGCAGTCGAATCCTCACCGGGGGGGGACCGGGCTATGGCTACACCTTC
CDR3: CASSRILTGGGPGYGYTF

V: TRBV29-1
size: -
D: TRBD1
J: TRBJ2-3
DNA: TGCAGCGTCGTCCTGGACAGGGGGCAGTTAGGAGGTACGCAGTATTTT
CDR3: CSVVLDRGQLGGTQYF

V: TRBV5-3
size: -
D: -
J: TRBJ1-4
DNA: TGTGCCAGAAGCTTGGTTTTCAGGGCAACTAATGAAAAACTGTTTTTT
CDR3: CARSLVFRATNEKLFF

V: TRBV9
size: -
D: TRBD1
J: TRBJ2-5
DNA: TGTGCCAGCAGCCCGAGACAGGGCCAAGAGACCCAGTACTTC
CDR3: CASSPRQGQETQYF

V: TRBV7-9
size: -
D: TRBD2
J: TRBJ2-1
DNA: TGTGCCAGCCTCGGGGGGGGACGGACTAGCGGGGGTCTCTACAATGAGCAGTTCTTC
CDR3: CASLGGGRTSGGLYNEQFF

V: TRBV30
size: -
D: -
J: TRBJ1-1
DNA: TGTGCCTGGCGGAGGAGGGGCCAGGGCGGTACTGAAGCTTTCTTT
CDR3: CAWRRRGQGGTEAFF

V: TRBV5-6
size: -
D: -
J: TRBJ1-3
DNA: TGTGCCAGCAGCTTGACGACATCTGGAAACACCATATATTTT
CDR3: CASSLTTSGNTIYF

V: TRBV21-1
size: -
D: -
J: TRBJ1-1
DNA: TGTGCCAGCAGTCAAAAAGCGCTACGGACAGCCTTAATGAACACTGAAGCTTTCTTT
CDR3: CASSQKALRTALMNTEAFF

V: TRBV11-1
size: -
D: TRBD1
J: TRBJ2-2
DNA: TGTGCCAGCAGCTTAGACAGGGGGTCGTACGGGGAGCTGTTTTTT
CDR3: CASSLDRGSYGELFF

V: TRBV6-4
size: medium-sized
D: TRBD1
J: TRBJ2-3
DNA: TGTGCCAGCAGTGGGACAGGGGGCACAGATACGCAGTATTTT
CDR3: CASSGTGGTDTQYF

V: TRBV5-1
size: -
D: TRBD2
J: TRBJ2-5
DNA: TGCGCCAGCAGCTTGAGGAGCGGGACCGAGACCCAGTACTTC
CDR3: CASSLRSGTETQYF

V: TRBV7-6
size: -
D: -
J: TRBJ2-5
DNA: TGTGCCAGCAGCTTAACGGAGGGGCGGGAGACCCAGTACTTC
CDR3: CASSLTEGRETQYF

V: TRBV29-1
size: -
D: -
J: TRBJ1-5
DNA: TGCAGCACGGGAGAAGGTAGCAATCAGCCCCAGCATTTT
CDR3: CSTGEGSNQPQHF

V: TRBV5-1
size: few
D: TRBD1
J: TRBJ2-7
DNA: TGCGCCAGTGAGACAGGGTCGGGGTACGAGCAGTACTTC
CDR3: CASETGSGYEQYF

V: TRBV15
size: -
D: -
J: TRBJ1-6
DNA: TGTGCCACCAGCTCCAGAGGCCTCAACCTCCACTTT
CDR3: CATSSRGLNLHF

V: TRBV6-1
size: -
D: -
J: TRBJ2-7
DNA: TGTGCCAGCAGTGAACAGGGGAGGGATCGTAGGCAGCAGTACTTC
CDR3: CASSEQGRDRRQQYF

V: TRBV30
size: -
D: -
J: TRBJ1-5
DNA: TGTGCCTGGAGTGATGCAGGCCCTCGGTGGCAGCCCCAGCATTTT
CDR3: CAWSDAGPRWQPQHF

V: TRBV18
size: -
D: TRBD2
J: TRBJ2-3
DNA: TGTGCCAGCTCACCCGCGACTAGCGGGGGGAGCACAGATACGCAGTATTTT
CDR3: CASSPATSGGSTDTQYF

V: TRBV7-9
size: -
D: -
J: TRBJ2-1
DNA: TGTGCCAGCAGCTTACTACAGGGACCCTACAATGAGCAGTTCTTC
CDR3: CASSLLQGPYNEQFF

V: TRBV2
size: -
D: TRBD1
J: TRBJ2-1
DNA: TGTGCCAGCACCACAGGGGCCCCTTACAATGAGCAGTTCTTC
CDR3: CASTTGAPYNEQFF

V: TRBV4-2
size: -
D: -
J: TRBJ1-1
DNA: TGTGCCAGCAGCCAAGTTGCTGCGCCGAACACTGAAGCTTTCTTT
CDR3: CASSQVAAPNTEAFF

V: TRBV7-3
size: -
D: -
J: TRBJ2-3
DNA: TGTGCCAGCAGCTCCCCGCCACTGGCAGATACGCAGTATTTT
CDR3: CASSSPPLADTQYF

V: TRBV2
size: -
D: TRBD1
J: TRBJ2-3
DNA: TGTGCCAGCGAACCACGGGGACAGGGAGGAGATACGCAGTATTTT
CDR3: CASEPRGQGGDTQYF

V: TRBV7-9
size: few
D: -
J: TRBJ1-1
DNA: TGTGCCAGCAGCTTAGCGCAGGGGCACACTGAAGCTTTCTTT
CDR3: CASSLAQGHTEAFF

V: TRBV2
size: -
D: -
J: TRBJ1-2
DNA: TGTGCCAGCAGTGAAGTACAAGGGGTGGCTAACTATGGCTACACCTTC
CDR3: CASSEVQGVANYGYTF

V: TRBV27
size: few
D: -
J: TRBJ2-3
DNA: TGTGCCAGCAGTTTATCGACGCGGGAGCAGTATTTT
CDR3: CASSLSTREQYF

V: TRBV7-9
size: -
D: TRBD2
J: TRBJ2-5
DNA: TGTGCCAGCACTAACGGATCCGGGGGGAGAGAGACCCAGTACTTC
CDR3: CASTNGSGGRETQYF

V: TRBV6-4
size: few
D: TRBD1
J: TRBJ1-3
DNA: TGTGCCAGCAGTGACGCCCGGGACAGTCTTCCCTGCACCATATATTTT
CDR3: CASSDARDSLPCTIYF

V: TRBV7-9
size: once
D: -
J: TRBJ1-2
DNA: TGTGCCAGCAGCCTAGGGGCGGGGGGCGCTGACTATGGCTACACCTTC
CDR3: CASSLGAGGADYGYTF

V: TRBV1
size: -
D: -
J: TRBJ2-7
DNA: TGCACCAGCAGCCAAGGGGCCGGGGGGGCATCCTACGAGCAGTACTTC
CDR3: CTSSQGAGGASYEQYF

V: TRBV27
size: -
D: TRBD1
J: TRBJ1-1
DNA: TGTGCCAGTAGATCAGGGGGCTGGAACACTGAAGCTTTCTTT
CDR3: CASRSGGWNTEAFF

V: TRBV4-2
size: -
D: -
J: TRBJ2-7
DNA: TGTGCCAGCAGCCAAGTTCCAGGAGGCGAGCAGTACTTC
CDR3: CASSQVPGGEQYF

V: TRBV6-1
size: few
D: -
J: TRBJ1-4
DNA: TGTGCCAGCATGGAGGTGACAACTAATGAAAAACTGTTTTTT
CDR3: CASMEVTTNEKLFF

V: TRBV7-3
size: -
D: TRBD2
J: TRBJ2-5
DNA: TGTGCCAGCTCTAGCGGGGCGGAGACCCAGTACTTC
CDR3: CASSSGAETQYF

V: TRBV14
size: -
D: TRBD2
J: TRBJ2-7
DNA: TGTGCCAGCAGCCCTCTCCTAGCGGGGTATTACGAGCAGTACTTC
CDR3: CASSPLLAGYYEQYF

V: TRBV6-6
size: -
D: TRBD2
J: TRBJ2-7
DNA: TGTGCCAGCAGTTACTCGAGCGGGGGTTCCTACGAGCAGTACTTC
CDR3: CASSYSSGGSYEQYF